Presented here are 3 T cell receptor beta chains from one specimen sequenced in a study of T cells after yellow fever vaccination. TCRdb recomputed calls from the 5' RACE reads with MiXCR, one row per CDR3 protein. The table has 400,000 or so distinct CDR3 sequences, more than 9% seen once. Specimen: PBMCs, collected on the day of the first yellow fever vaccination. These receptors originate from a man younger than 35 who received the YFV17D yellow fever vaccine.

The chain couples TRBV19 to TRBJ1-6, with 8 bases that match TRBD1. There are 15 residues in the CDR3. After removal of 6 bases from V and 9 bases from J, the junction contained 10 bases not matched to a gene. The V gene's germline CDR1 is LNHDA and CDR2 SQIVND (reference sequence). The CDR3 is CASSRQGWMSSPLHF. In DNA form, the CDR3 reads TGTGCCAGTAGCCGACAGGGGTGGATGAGTTCACCCCTCCACTTT.

The CDR3 region has the DNA TGTGCCAGTAGGCCCCATAGGGTTTCTCAGCCCCAGCATTTT. The encoded protein is CASRPHRVSQPQHF. The gene calls are TRBV19 and TRBJ1-5; D gene ambiguous. The CDR3 sequence is 14 residues long. Trimming took 6 bases from V and 6 from J, leaving 15 bases between them. CDR1 is LNHDA, CDR2 SQIVND, per germline (reference sequence).

This chain joins TRBV27 and TRBJ2-7; no firm D call. CDR3 length equals 12 residues. CDR1 is MNHEY, CDR2 SMNVEV, per germline (reference sequence). V was pared by 7 bases and J by 2 bases, with 9 bases between. CDR3 sequence (DNA): TGTGCCAGCATGGACGGAGCCTACGAGCAGTACTTC. Protein: CASMDGAYEQYF.